The clone carrying this T cell receptor beta chain was recorded only once. Repertoires were generated with immunoSEQ multiplex PCR, while TCRdb's copy carries only in-frame clones and drops some. Of about 400,000 clones listed, approximately 88% are singletons. This entry is derived from a study of blood T cell repertoires in COVID-19. Trimming removed 5 bases from V and 6 bases from J; junction bases left unmatched: 15. CDR3 length equals 17 residues. CDR1 SEHNR and CDR2 FQNEAQ come from the germline V gene (reference sequence). The sequenced material came from peripheral blood. The source is a middle-aged man with acute or convalescent COVID-19. The V gene is TRBV7-9, the J gene TRBJ2-1; 8 positions match TRBD2. DNA of the CDR3: TGTGCCAGCAGCCCCGGGAAGCCGCGACTAGCGTTCAATGAGCAGTTCTTC. Amino acids: CASSPGKPRLAFNEQFF.